These T cell receptor beta chains were read from a single sample in a study of STAT5B mutations in CD4+ large granular lymphocyte leukemia. Only in-frame clones appear in the TCRdb table, and some are missing; sequencing was by immunoSEQ multiplex PCR. The sample includes 30,000 to 40,000 clones, approximately 82% of them seen just once. The sample taken for sequencing was CD4+ T cells from blood buffy coats. The source is a human donor in good health. The CDR3 runs from the conserved cysteine through the conserved F or W. The order of the fields is J gene, D gene, clone size, V gene, CDR3 DNA, CDR3 protein. The D gene is left open where the match is weak. The size field is filled for only some rows; it gives once, few, many or a size class.

j_call: TRBJ1-5
d_call: -
clone_size: few
v_call: TRBV19
cdr3_nt: TGTGCCAGTTCCAGGACAGTTAATCAGCCCCAGCATTTT
cdr3_aa: CASSRTVNQPQHF

j_call: TRBJ2-2
d_call: TRBD2
clone_size: few
v_call: TRBV7-8
cdr3_nt: TGTGCCAGCAGTCGGACTAGCGCGAGCACCGGGGAGCTGTTTTTT
cdr3_aa: CASSRTSASTGELFF

j_call: TRBJ2-5
d_call: TRBD2
clone_size: -
v_call: TRBV6-1
cdr3_nt: TGTGCCAGCAGTGGGACTAGGGCGTCCCAGTACTTC
cdr3_aa: CASSGTRASQYF

j_call: TRBJ1-1
d_call: TRBD1
clone_size: few
v_call: TRBV19
cdr3_nt: TGTGCCAGTAGTAATCAGGGGGCGACGAACACTGAAGCTTTCTTT
cdr3_aa: CASSNQGATNTEAFF

j_call: TRBJ2-2
d_call: TRBD1
clone_size: -
v_call: TRBV7-3
cdr3_nt: TGTGCCAGCAGCACATCAACCCCCAGGGGGATGGCCGGGGAGCTGTTTTTT
cdr3_aa: CASSTSTPRGMAGELFF

j_call: TRBJ1-3
d_call: TRBD1
clone_size: -
v_call: TRBV6-1
cdr3_nt: TGTGCCAGCAGTGCCTACGCGGGGTGGGGGACAGGGGAAAACACCATATATTTT
cdr3_aa: CASSAYAGWGTGENTIYF

j_call: TRBJ2-1
d_call: -
clone_size: once
v_call: TRBV5-6
cdr3_nt: TGTGCCAGCAGCCCCTATCAAGCGCGAGCGTACAATGAGCAGTTCTTC
cdr3_aa: CASSPYQARAYNEQFF

j_call: TRBJ1-2
d_call: -
clone_size: -
v_call: TRBV9
cdr3_nt: TGTGCCAGCAGCGTAGACAGAAACTATGGCTACACCTTC
cdr3_aa: CASSVDRNYGYTF

j_call: TRBJ2-1
d_call: -
clone_size: -
v_call: TRBV19
cdr3_nt: TGTGCCAGTAGTATAGTAAGGAGCTCCTACAATGAGCAGTTCTTC
cdr3_aa: CASSIVRSSYNEQFF

j_call: TRBJ2-1
d_call: TRBD2
clone_size: -
v_call: TRBV29-1
cdr3_nt: TGCAGCGTCGGGGACAGGGTAGGGACTAGCGGGAGGGCCCCCAATGAGCAGTTCTTC
cdr3_aa: CSVGDRVGTSGRAPNEQFF

j_call: TRBJ1-3
d_call: -
clone_size: -
v_call: TRBV5-5
cdr3_nt: TGTGCCAGCAGCTTCATGGGGTCTGGAAACACCATATATTTT
cdr3_aa: CASSFMGSGNTIYF

j_call: TRBJ2-5
d_call: -
clone_size: -
v_call: TRBV4-3
cdr3_nt: TGCGCCAGCAGCCAAGATGGAGGGGGTAGCGAGACCCAGTACTTC
cdr3_aa: CASSQDGGGSETQYF

j_call: TRBJ1-5
d_call: -
clone_size: -
v_call: TRBV2
cdr3_nt: TGTGCCAGCAGTGAAGCCCGCAGGGTAGGTCAGCCCCAGCATTTT
cdr3_aa: CASSEARRVGQPQHF

j_call: TRBJ1-1
d_call: TRBD1
clone_size: few
v_call: TRBV4-3
cdr3_nt: TGCGCCAGCAGCCGAGAGACAGGGGGGAACACTGAAGCTTTCTTT
cdr3_aa: CASSRETGGNTEAFF

j_call: TRBJ2-3
d_call: TRBD1
clone_size: -
v_call: TRBV10-1
cdr3_nt: TGCGCCAGCAGTGAGGGACAGGCAGATACGCAGTATTTT
cdr3_aa: CASSEGQADTQYF

j_call: TRBJ1-1
d_call: TRBD1
clone_size: few
v_call: TRBV4-3
cdr3_nt: TGCGCCAGCAGCCCCGTTAAGACAGGGAGGACTGAAGCTTTCTTT
cdr3_aa: CASSPVKTGRTEAFF

j_call: TRBJ2-3
d_call: -
clone_size: -
v_call: TRBV14
cdr3_nt: TGTGCCAGCAGCCATTTCCTCGGTTTGGGGGAGAGGAGCACAGATACGCAGTATTTT
cdr3_aa: CASSHFLGLGERSTDTQYF

j_call: TRBJ1-1
d_call: TRBD1
clone_size: -
v_call: TRBV14
cdr3_nt: TGTGCCAGCAGCATGGAAGGGACAGCAAACACTGAAGCTTTCTTT
cdr3_aa: CASSMEGTANTEAFF

j_call: TRBJ1-5
d_call: -
clone_size: -
v_call: TRBV11-2
cdr3_nt: TGTGCCAGCAGCTTAGATGGCTGGCAGCCCCAGCATTTT
cdr3_aa: CASSLDGWQPQHF

j_call: TRBJ1-1
d_call: TRBD1
clone_size: -
v_call: TRBV18
cdr3_nt: TGTGCCAGCTCACCGATCCTCCCCGGGACAGGTAGTAATACTGAAGCTTTCTTT
cdr3_aa: CASSPILPGTGSNTEAFF

j_call: TRBJ2-2
d_call: TRBD1
clone_size: -
v_call: TRBV6-6
cdr3_nt: TGTGCCAGCAGGGTACAACAGGGGTACCCCGGGGAGCTGTTTTTT
cdr3_aa: CASRVQQGYPGELFF

j_call: TRBJ1-1
d_call: -
clone_size: few
v_call: TRBV10-3
cdr3_nt: TGTGCCATCAGCCAGGGTTATACTGAAGCTTTCTTT
cdr3_aa: CAISQGYTEAFF

j_call: TRBJ2-1
d_call: TRBD1
clone_size: -
v_call: TRBV19
cdr3_nt: TGTGCCAGTAACTTGGGACAGGGGAGGTGGAATGAGCAGTTCTTC
cdr3_aa: CASNLGQGRWNEQFF

j_call: TRBJ2-7
d_call: -
clone_size: -
v_call: TRBV2
cdr3_nt: TGTGCCAGCAGTGGATCACTGGGGACACCCAACTTC
cdr3_aa: CASSGSLGTPNF

j_call: TRBJ1-2
d_call: -
clone_size: -
v_call: TRBV7-9
cdr3_nt: TGTGCCAGCAGCTTAGGGATTGGCGGGAGCTATGGCTACACCTTC
cdr3_aa: CASSLGIGGSYGYTF

j_call: TRBJ1-1
d_call: -
clone_size: once
v_call: TRBV5-1
cdr3_nt: TGCGCCAGCAGCTTGGCCTTTTCGGGGCACACTGAAGCTTTCTTT
cdr3_aa: CASSLAFSGHTEAFF

j_call: TRBJ2-3
d_call: -
clone_size: -
v_call: TRBV5-1
cdr3_nt: TGCGCCAGCAGCGGGGGGTTTGGGGCCCCTAGCACAGATACGCAGTATTTT
cdr3_aa: CASSGGFGAPSTDTQYF

j_call: TRBJ1-1
d_call: TRBD1
clone_size: -
v_call: TRBV4-1
cdr3_nt: TGCGCCAGCAGCCACCCCGAAATCCGGCGGGACAGCTTGATTTTAACGGTTCGCGCTTTCTTT
cdr3_aa: CASSHPEIRRDSLILTVRAFF

j_call: TRBJ1-3
d_call: -
clone_size: -
v_call: TRBV6-1
cdr3_nt: TGTGCCAGCAGTGCCCACAGGGCCGTAAGCTCTGGAAACACCATATATTTT
cdr3_aa: CASSAHRAVSSGNTIYF

j_call: TRBJ2-7
d_call: -
clone_size: -
v_call: TRBV7-8
cdr3_nt: TGTGCCAGCAGCTTAGGAGCGGCCCGTTACGAGCAGTACTTC
cdr3_aa: CASSLGAARYEQYF

j_call: TRBJ2-3
d_call: -
clone_size: -
v_call: TRBV7-9
cdr3_nt: TGTGCCAGCAGCCTATTAACAGGGTATAGCGCAGATACGCAGTATTTT
cdr3_aa: CASSLLTGYSADTQYF

j_call: TRBJ2-7
d_call: TRBD1
clone_size: -
v_call: TRBV7-8
cdr3_nt: TGTGCCAGCAGCTTAGTTGTGACAGGGTCGTCCGAGCAGTACTTC
cdr3_aa: CASSLVVTGSSEQYF

j_call: TRBJ2-7
d_call: TRBD1
clone_size: few
v_call: TRBV7-8
cdr3_nt: TGTGCCAGCAGCCTAAACAGGGGAAAAGAGTACTTC
cdr3_aa: CASSLNRGKEYF

j_call: TRBJ2-7
d_call: -
clone_size: once
v_call: TRBV4-1
cdr3_nt: TGCGCCAGCAGCGGGACGTTACGCTCCTACGAGCAGTACTTC
cdr3_aa: CASSGTLRSYEQYF

j_call: TRBJ2-5
d_call: -
clone_size: -
v_call: TRBV6-6
cdr3_nt: TGTGCCAGCAGATCGGGACGATCGATACAAGAGACCCAGTACTTC
cdr3_aa: CASRSGRSIQETQYF

j_call: TRBJ1-4
d_call: -
clone_size: -
v_call: TRBV4-3
cdr3_nt: TGCGCCAGCAGCCAAGACCGGCACAGGGAAAAACTGTTTTTT
cdr3_aa: CASSQDRHREKLFF

j_call: TRBJ2-7
d_call: -
clone_size: once
v_call: TRBV7-9
cdr3_nt: TGTGCCAGCAGCTTAGGCGGGCGCTCCTACGAGCAGTACTTC
cdr3_aa: CASSLGGRSYEQYF

j_call: TRBJ2-1
d_call: -
clone_size: -
v_call: TRBV19
cdr3_nt: TGTGCCAGTAGTAAGACCCTTCTCGTGGGGCAGTTCTTC
cdr3_aa: CASSKTLLVGQFF

j_call: TRBJ2-5
d_call: -
clone_size: -
v_call: TRBV5-1
cdr3_nt: TGCGCCAGCAGCTTCCTCGGGGAATATACCAGCGAGACCCAGTACTTC
cdr3_aa: CASSFLGEYTSETQYF

j_call: TRBJ1-1
d_call: -
clone_size: -
v_call: TRBV7-2
cdr3_nt: TGTGCCAGCAGCGAATTACAGGCTCCGGTGGCTTTCTTT
cdr3_aa: CASSELQAPVAFF